This T cell receptor beta chain came from a study of control samples from healthy donors and cancer patients. The protocol was immunoSEQ multiplex PCR, while the TCRdb copy is restricted to in-frame clones and leaves out a portion. The sample records 150,000 to 200,000 clones, around 90% being singletons. The length of the CDR3 is 15 residues. The V end was cut by 0 bases, the J end by 3 bases, with 9 bases between. In germline, CDR1 is MGHRA, CDR2 YSYEKL. The rearrangement links TRBV4-1 to TRBJ2-1, with D perhaps assigned TRBD1 or TRBD2 (5 bases each). This receptor was taken from a woman aged 50 to 65 in good health. What was sequenced was blood. The CDR3 nucleotides are TGCGCCAGCAGCCAAGATAGGGACCTCTACAATGAGCAGTTCTTC. Protein sequence: CASSQDRDLYNEQFF.